The source of this T cell receptor beta chain is a study of T-cell memory formation after mild COVID-19. V lost 9 bases and J lost 9, with 5 bases in between. The CDR3 sequence is 8 residues long. 5'RACE with constant-segment primers built TCRalpha and TCRbeta cDNA libraries with UMIs. Each CDR3 protein gets one entry after TCRdb re-called the 5' RACE reads with MiXCR. Among hundreds of thousands of distinct CDR3 sequences, under 30% were seen once, and the ten largest hold roughly 14%. Source material: PBMCs or a T cell subset sorted from them (not recorded which). The rearrangement links TRBV12-3 or TRBV12-4 to TRBJ2-5; tentative D call: TRBD2 (5 bases). This receptor was obtained from an adult woman who had mild COVID-19 (a few samples of this study predate the infection). Cell type and time point are not known. CDR3 nucleotide sequence: TGTGCCAGGGAGGCCCAGTACTTC. Its translation is CAREAQYF.